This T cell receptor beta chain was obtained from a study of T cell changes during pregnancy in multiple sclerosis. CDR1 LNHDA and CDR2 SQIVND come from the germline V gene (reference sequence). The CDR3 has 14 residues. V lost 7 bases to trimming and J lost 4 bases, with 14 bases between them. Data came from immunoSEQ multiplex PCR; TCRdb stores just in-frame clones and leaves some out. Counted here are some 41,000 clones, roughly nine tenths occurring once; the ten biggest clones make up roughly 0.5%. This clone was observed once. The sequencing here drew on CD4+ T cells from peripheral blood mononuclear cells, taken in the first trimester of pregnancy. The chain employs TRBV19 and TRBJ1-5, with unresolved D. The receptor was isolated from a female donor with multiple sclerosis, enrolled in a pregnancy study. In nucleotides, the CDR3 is TGTGCCAGTAACCAGGACCGAGGGAATCAGCCCCAGCATTTT. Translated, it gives CASNQDRGNQPQHF.